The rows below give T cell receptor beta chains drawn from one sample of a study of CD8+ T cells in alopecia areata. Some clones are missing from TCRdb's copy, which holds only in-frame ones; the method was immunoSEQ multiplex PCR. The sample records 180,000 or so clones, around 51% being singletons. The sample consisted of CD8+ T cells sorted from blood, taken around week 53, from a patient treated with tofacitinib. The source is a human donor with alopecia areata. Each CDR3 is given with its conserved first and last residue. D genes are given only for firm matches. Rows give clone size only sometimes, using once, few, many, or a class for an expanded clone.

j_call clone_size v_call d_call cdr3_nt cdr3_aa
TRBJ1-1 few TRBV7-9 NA TGTGCCAGCAGCTTAGGGGAAGTGAACACTGAAGCTTTCTTT CASSLGEVNTEAFF
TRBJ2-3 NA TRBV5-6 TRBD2 TGTGCCAGCAGCTTGGAGCGGGGGGGCCCAGATACGCAGTATTTT CASSLERGGPDTQYF
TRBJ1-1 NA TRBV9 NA TGTGCCAGCAGCGGTTGGGCGAACACTGAAGCTTTCTTT CASSGWANTEAFF
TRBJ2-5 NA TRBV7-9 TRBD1 TGTGCCAGCAGCAGACGGGACAGGGGGAAAGAGACCCAGTACTTC CASSRRDRGKETQYF
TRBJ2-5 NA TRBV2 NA TGTGCCAGCAGTTCAGGGGTTGAGACCCAGTACTTC CASSSGVETQYF
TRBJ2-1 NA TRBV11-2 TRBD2 TGTGCCAGCAGCCCTACCGGGCTAGCGGGGGCCCGCTCCTACAATGAGCAGTTCTTC CASSPTGLAGARSYNEQFF
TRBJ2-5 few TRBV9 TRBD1 TGTGCCAGCAGCGCACGGACGACAGGGGTCTATAATCGGGGAGAGACCCAGTACTTC CASSARTTGVYNRGETQYF
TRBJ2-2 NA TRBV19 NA TGTGCCAGTAGTATATCGCGGTACACCGGGGAGCTGTTTTTT CASSISRYTGELFF
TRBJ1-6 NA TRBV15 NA TGTGCCACCAGCAGGGGGACCGATAATTCACCCCTCCACTTT CATSRGTDNSPLHF
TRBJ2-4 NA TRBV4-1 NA TGCGCCAGCAGTCTCATCGGGGCCAAAAACATTCAGTACTTC CASSLIGAKNIQYF
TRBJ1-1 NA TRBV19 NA TGTGCCAGTAGTATAGTTCCCTACCCGGACACTGAAGCTTTCTTT CASSIVPYPDTEAFF
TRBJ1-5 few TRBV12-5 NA TGTGCTAGTGGTCGAGATGGGGATCAGCCCCAGCATTTT CASGRDGDQPQHF
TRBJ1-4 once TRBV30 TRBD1 TGTGCCTGGAGTCCCGGGACAGGGCCCGCAACTAATGAAAAACTGTTTTTT CAWSPGTGPATNEKLFF
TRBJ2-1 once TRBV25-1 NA TGTGCCAGCAGTAGTATACAGGAGCAGTTCTTC CASSSIQEQFF
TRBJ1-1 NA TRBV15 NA TGTGCCACCAGCAGAGATACAGGGATGAACACTGAAGCTTTCTTT CATSRDTGMNTEAFF